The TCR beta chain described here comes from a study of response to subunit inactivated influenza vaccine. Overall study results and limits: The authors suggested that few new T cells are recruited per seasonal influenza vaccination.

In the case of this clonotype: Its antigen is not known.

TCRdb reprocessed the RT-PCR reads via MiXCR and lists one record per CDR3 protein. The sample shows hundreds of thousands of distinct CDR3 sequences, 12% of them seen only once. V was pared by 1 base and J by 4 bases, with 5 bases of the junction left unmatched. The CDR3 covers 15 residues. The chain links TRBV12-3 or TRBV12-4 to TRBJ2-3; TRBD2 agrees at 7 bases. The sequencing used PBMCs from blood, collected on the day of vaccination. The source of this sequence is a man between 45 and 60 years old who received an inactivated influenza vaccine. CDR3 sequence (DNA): TGTGCCAGCAGTTTAGGAGTTGGGGGGGCAGATACGCAGTATTTT. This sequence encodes CASSLGVGGADTQYF.